This TCR beta chain was identified in a study of a mutant IDH1 vaccine in newly diagnosed glioma. As for the study in general: It was at week 35 that visit V12 occurred, and at week 47 that visit V13 did.

Regarding time point: week 35, safety follow-up. The study gave 300 ug of mutant IDH1 20-mer peptide per vaccine dose, with topical imiquimod. The trim removed 4 bases at V and 4 bases at J, leaving 4 bases unmatched. Germline V gives CDR1 LNHDA, CDR2 SQIVND (reference sequence). The CDR3 covers 15 residues. Sequencing was performed with immunoSEQ multiplex PCR; in TCRdb, only in-frame clones are kept and a portion is missing. The table includes around 50,000 clones, 80% to 90% detected once. On this clone: As yet, its antigen is unknown.

The origin of this receptor is a woman aged 18 to 35 with glioma. This sequence joins TRBV19 and TRBJ2-7; 13 bases are a match to TRBD2. The source material was PBMCs, sampled from a glioma patient whose treatment included an IDH1 peptide vaccine. The CDR3 here is CASSTLGLAGYEQYF. CDR3 nucleotides: TGTGCCAGTAGTACGTTGGGACTAGCGGGATACGAGCAGTACTTC.